The sequence of this TCR beta chain was determined in a study of blood T cells in healthy people across ages. The second PCR ran about 6 to 12 cycles with a sample-barcoded 5' primer and J-beta primers. A template-switch adaptor with 12 random nucleotides tagged each cDNA molecule. TCRdb independently ran MiXCR on the 5' RACE reads; one entry per CDR3 protein. The sample has roughly 1,800,000 distinct CDR3 sequences, around 48% seen once. This clonotype was observed once. The sample was blood. This TCR was sampled from a woman aged 35 to 49 in good health.

CDR3 loop: CASIPGASGGPLQAQRWRDTQYF. Here the CDR3 DNA reads TGTGCCAGCATCCCCGGAGCGAGCGGGGGGCCGTTACAAGCACAAAGATGGCGAGATACGCAGTATTTT. J is TRBJ2-3 and V is TRBV11-1; TRBD2 matches at 9 bases. The germline V gene has CDR1 SGHAT and CDR2 FQDESV (reference sequence). The CDR3 spans 23 residues. The trim removed 7 bases at V and 5 bases at J, leaving 34 bases unmatched.